Listed below are T cell receptor beta chains from one sample, sequenced in a study of T cell repertoires in cytomegalovirus infection. TCRdb processed the reads anew with MiXCR; each CDR3 protein has one entry. The sample has just under 300,000 distinct CDR3 sequences, roughly 9.3% seen once; the top ten hold around 2.6%. Sequencing was performed on PBMCs. The receptors were gathered from a human donor in good health (CMV status not recorded). Some clones in this sample may be carry-over from other donors' samples. The CDR3 runs from the conserved cysteine through the conserved F or W. A D gene is named only where the DNA matches it firmly. The size entry is marked missing in some rows and otherwise reads once, few, many or a size class.

CDR3,DNA,J,V,D,size
CASSQSFRGSLYNEQFF,TGTGCCAGCAGCCAAAGTTTCCGCGGGTCCCTTTACAATGAGCAGTTCTTC,TRBJ2-1,TRBV14,.,many
CSANRVHNEAFF,TGCAGTGCTAACCGGGTTCACAATGAAGCTTTCTTT,TRBJ1-1,TRBV20-1,.,few
CASSLPYGGYTF,TGTGCCAGCAGCCTCCCCTACGGTGGCTACACCTTC,TRBJ1-2,TRBV28,.,few
CSAPRDTSPQETQYF,TGCAGTGCTCCCCGGGACACTTCGCCCCAAGAGACCCAGTACTTC,TRBJ2-5,TRBV20-1,.,many
CASSLARGGSYNEQFF,TGTGCCAGCAGCTTAGCGCGTGGGGGGTCCTACAATGAGCAGTTCTTC,TRBJ2-1,TRBV7-8,.,many
CASSLDGPSTDTQYF,TGTGCCAGCAGCTTAGATGGGCCGAGCACAGATACGCAGTATTTT,TRBJ2-3,TRBV7-2,.,.
CASSPYGNTEAFF,TGTGCCAGCAGCCCCTACGGGAACACTGAAGCTTTCTTT,TRBJ1-1,TRBV5-4,.,few
CAIRENTGELFF,TGTGCCATCAGGGAGAACACCGGGGAGCTGTTTTTT,TRBJ2-2,TRBV10-3,.,many
CASSTVGGTEAFF,TGTGCCAGCAGCACCGTAGGGGGCACTGAAGCTTTCTTT,TRBJ1-1,TRBV7-3,.,many
CASTRGPKETQYF,TGTGCCAGCACTAGGGGGCCAAAAGAGACCCAGTACTTC,TRBJ2-5,TRBV12-3/TRBV12-4,TRBD1,many
CSAREGPGLKAFF,TGCAGTGCTAGAGAGGGCCCCGGGCTGAAAGCTTTCTTT,TRBJ1-1,TRBV20-1,.,.
CASSLFGRGYEQYF,TGTGCCAGCAGTTTATTCGGGCGGGGGTACGAGCAGTACTTC,TRBJ2-7,TRBV12-3/TRBV12-4,TRBD2,many
CSARDISNQPQHF,TGCAGTGCTAGAGATATTAGCAATCAGCCCCAGCATTTT,TRBJ1-5,TRBV20-1,.,many
CASSYLGPSTEAFF,TGTGCCAGCAGTTACCTGGGCCCGAGCACTGAAGCTTTCTTT,TRBJ1-1,TRBV6-5,.,many
CASSNQGGIMGSGANVLTF,TGTGCCAGCAGTAACCAAGGGGGCATTATGGGCTCTGGGGCCAACGTCCTGACTTTC,TRBJ2-6,TRBV6-6,TRBD1,many
CSGQGGAPAGYTF,TGCAGCGGCCAGGGGGGGGCCCCCGCTGGCTACACCTTC,TRBJ1-2,TRBV20-1,TRBD1,few
CASSLTARANYGYTF,TGTGCCAGCAGCTTAACGGCCAGAGCTAACTATGGCTACACCTTC,TRBJ1-2,TRBV7-8,.,many
CASRGDYGYTF,TGTGCCAGCAGGGGCGACTATGGCTACACCTTC,TRBJ1-2,TRBV5-5,.,many
CSARYPQAYNSPLHF,TGCAGTGCTAGGTACCCTCAGGCCTATAATTCACCCCTCCACTTT,TRBJ1-6,TRBV20-1,.,.
CSARGNAGGQYQETQYF,TGCAGTGCTAGAGGCAATGCGGGGGGCCAGTACCAAGAGACCCAGTACTTC,TRBJ2-5,TRBV20-1,TRBD2,many
CASSLVLATNEKLFF,TGTGCCAGCAGTTTGGTATTAGCAACTAATGAAAAACTGTTTTTT,TRBJ1-4,TRBV28,.,.
CASSQIDRAPEAFF,TGTGCCAGCAGCCAAATCGACAGGGCACCTGAAGCTTTCTTT,TRBJ1-1,TRBV4-2,TRBD1,many
CASSFPSGQGFNEQFF,TGTGCCAGCAGTTTCCCCTCGGGACAGGGGTTCAATGAGCAGTTCTTC,TRBJ2-1,TRBV28,TRBD1,.
CASGTQSTSNTGELFF,TGTGCCAGCGGAACCCAATCGACCTCGAACACCGGGGAGCTGTTTTTT,TRBJ2-2,TRBV7-6,.,many
CASRPDRGTDTQYF,TGTGCCAGCAGACCCGACAGGGGGACAGATACGCAGTATTTT,TRBJ2-3,TRBV28,TRBD1,many
CASSFPNHFDSEAFF,TGTGCCAGCAGTTTCCCAAACCACTTCGACAGTGAAGCTTTCTTT,TRBJ1-1,TRBV28,.,.
CASSLEGVQFF,TGCGCCAGCAGCTTGGAAGGGGTACAGTTCTTC,TRBJ2-1,TRBV5-1,.,.
CATSDQGTGGEDEQFF,TGTGCCACCAGTGATCAAGGGACAGGCGGGGAGGATGAGCAGTTCTTC,TRBJ2-1,TRBV24-1,TRBD1,many
CASSQEMSGPNTF,TGCGCCAGCAGCCAAGAGATGTCAGGACCAAACACCTTC,TRBJ1-2,TRBV4-1,.,many
CASRSGLMNTEAFF,TGTGCCAGCAGGTCCGGGTTGATGAACACTGAAGCTTTCTTT,TRBJ1-1,TRBV9,.,few
CASSFHRDRVYEQYF,TGTGCCAGCAGTTTCCACCGGGACAGGGTCTACGAGCAGTACTTC,TRBJ2-7,TRBV12-3/TRBV12-4,TRBD1,many
CASSQVRGHMNTEAFF,TGTGCCAGCAGCCAAGTAAGGGGGCACATGAACACTGAAGCTTTCTTT,TRBJ1-1,TRBV14,TRBD1,many
CASSGPGGGGAFLDNEQFF,TGTGCCAGCAGCGGCCCCGGAGGCGGCGGGGCCTTCTTAGACAATGAGCAGTTCTTC,TRBJ2-1,TRBV9,.,few
CASSLATAGVRGEQFF,TGTGCCAGCAGCTTAGCGACAGCGGGGGTGAGGGGTGAGCAGTTCTTC,TRBJ2-1,TRBV7-8,TRBD2,many
CSVARRTASTDTQYF,TGCAGCGTGGCACGTCGGACAGCTAGCACAGATACGCAGTATTTT,TRBJ2-3,TRBV29-1,.,many
CASIPRDRRNQPQHF,TGTGCCAGTATCCCCCGGGACAGGCGCAATCAGCCCCAGCATTTT,TRBJ1-5,TRBV19,TRBD1,many
CAISESRTGSYNEQFF,TGTGCCATCAGTGAGTCAAGGACAGGGTCCTACAATGAGCAGTTCTTC,TRBJ2-1,TRBV10-3,TRBD1,few
CSAREFGTGDNQPQHF,TGCAGTGCTAGAGAATTTGGGACAGGGGATAATCAGCCCCAGCATTTT,TRBJ1-5,TRBV20-1,TRBD1,many
CASSPPPEGWTTEAFF,TGTGCCAGCAGTCCCCCACCCGAGGGCTGGACCACTGAAGCTTTCTTT,TRBJ1-1,TRBV28,.,many
CASSRRYRGTEAFF,TGTGCCAGCAGCCGCAGATACCGGGGGACTGAAGCTTTCTTT,TRBJ1-1,TRBV7-2,.,many
CATSWAGGTYEQYF,TGTGCCACCAGTTGGGCAGGGGGGACCTACGAGCAGTACTTC,TRBJ2-7,TRBV19,.,few
CASSLGQVMNNEQFF,TGTGCCAGCAGCTTAGGACAGGTTATGAACAATGAGCAGTTCTTC,TRBJ2-1,TRBV7-2,.,many
CASSLNRGTQYF,TGTGCCAGCAGCCTGAACAGGGGGACCCAGTACTTC,TRBJ2-5,TRBV3-1,TRBD1,.
CASSVRTGKDGYTF,TGCGCCAGCAGCGTTCGGACAGGGAAAGATGGCTACACCTTC,TRBJ1-2,TRBV5-1,TRBD1,.
CASSYTAVYNSPLHF,TGTGCCAGCAGTTACACGGCAGTTTATAATTCACCCCTCCACTTT,TRBJ1-6,TRBV6-2/TRBV6-3,.,many
CASRAVGGDRRGLETQYF,TGTGCCAGCAGAGCCGTAGGAGGGGACAGGCGAGGCTTGGAGACCCAGTACTTC,TRBJ2-5,TRBV7-2,TRBD1,many